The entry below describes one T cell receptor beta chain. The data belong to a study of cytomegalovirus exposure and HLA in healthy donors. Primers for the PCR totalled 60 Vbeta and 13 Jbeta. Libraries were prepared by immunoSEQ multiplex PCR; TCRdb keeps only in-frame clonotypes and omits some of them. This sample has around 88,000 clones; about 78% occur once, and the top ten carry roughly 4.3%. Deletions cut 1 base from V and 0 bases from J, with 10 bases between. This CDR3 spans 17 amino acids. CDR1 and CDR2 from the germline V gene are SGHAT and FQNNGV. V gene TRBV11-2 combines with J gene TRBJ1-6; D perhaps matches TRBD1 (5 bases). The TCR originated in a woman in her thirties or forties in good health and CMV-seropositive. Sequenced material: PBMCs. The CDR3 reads CASSLVGRGSYNSPLHF. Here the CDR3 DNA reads TGTGCCAGCAGCTTAGTTGGTAGGGGCTCCTATAATTCACCCCTCCACTTT.